Presented here are 14 T cell receptor beta chains from one specimen sequenced in a study of T cells after yellow fever vaccination (dated by TCRdb to between 2018 and 2020). Reading the label with the study, this specimen's treatment or condition is: live attenuated yellow fever vaccine strain. The method was 5' RACE. Data came from an Illumina NovaSeq 6000. In TCRdb, the public reads were trimmed at Q25 with fastp and aligned with MiXCR, with productive beta chains retained. One record per CDR3 amino acid sequence lists the most common genes and DNA. Recorded for this sample are a few hundred thousand distinct CDR3 sequences; about 10% of them occurred a single time. 3% to 3.5% of the sample lies in the top ten. The sequenced sample was CD4+ T cells sorted from PBMCs, obtained 5 days after the yellow fever booster vaccination. The receptors shown here come from a man between 18 and 29 years old who received the YFV17D yellow fever vaccine.

This clonotype has a handful of counts. CDR3 protein: CASSLGVVGEDTGANVLTF. The CDR3, as DNA: TGTGCCAGCAGTTTGGGTGTCGTGGGGGAAGATACTGGGGCCAACGTCCTGACTTTC. The chain is built from TRBV12-3 or TRBV12-4 and TRBJ2-6, with D tentatively TRBD1 or TRBD2 (5 bases each). With 3 bases removed from V and 2 bases from J, the gap between germline ends came to 20 bases. The CDR3 spans 19 residues.

This clonotype was seen at least ten times. V gene TRBV7-2 combines with J gene TRBJ2-3; D tentatively reads TRBD1 or TRBD2 (5 bases each). CDR1 is SGHTA, CDR2 FQGNSA, per germline. The length of the CDR3 is 16 residues. Trimming shortened V by 5 bases and J by 1 base, and 16 bases separated the two germline ends. The CDR3 coding sequence is TGTGCCAGCAGCCCTTCGGGGACGTATGGCACAGATACGCAGTATTTT. It codes for CASSPSGTYGTDTQYF.

The J gene is TRBJ1-6, the V gene TRBV4-1; D remains unclear. The CDR3 runs 13 residues. CDR1 and CDR2 (germline): MGHRA, YSYEKL. V was clipped by 1 base and J by 10 bases, with 8 bases between them. This chain's CDR3 is CASSQVQRSPLHF. The CDR3 coding sequence is TGCGCCAGCAGCCAAGTACAGCGGTCACCCCTCCACTTT.

In its sample, this clonotype was seen many times. The chain couples TRBV3-1 to TRBJ2-1, with TRBD2 matching 8 bases. CDR3 length: 15 amino acids. V lost 4 bases to trimming and J lost 2 bases; unmatched junction nucleotides: 4. Germline V gives CDR1 LGHDT, CDR2 YNNKEL (reference sequence). The CDR3 protein is CASSPERGTYNEQFF. CDR3 bases: TGTGCCAGCAGCCCCGAGCGGGGGACCTACAATGAGCAGTTCTTC.

This sequence joins TRBV5-1 and TRBJ2-7, with TRBD2 matching over 10 bases. The J segment lost 3 bases and the V segment lost 5 bases, leaving 5 bases of the junction unmatched. Germline V gene sequence: CDR1 SGHRS, CDR2 YFSETQ. This CDR3 has 14 residues. The CDR3 coding sequence is TGCGCCAGCAGGGTCTGGACTAGCGGCTACGAGCAGTACTTC. Its translation is CASRVWTSGYEQYF.

There are a few counts of this clonotype. The chain is built from TRBV5-1 and TRBJ2-1; TRBD1 matches at 7 bases. V dropped 4 bases and J dropped 1; count of bases not matched to a gene: 2. The CDR3 runs to 14 residues. Per the germline V gene, CDR1 is SGHRS and CDR2 is YFSETQ. The chain's CDR3 is CASSMGQSYNEQFF. The CDR3 nucleotides read TGCGCCAGCAGCATGGGACAGTCCTACAATGAGCAGTTCTTC.

This sequence joins TRBV14 and TRBJ1-1, with D possibly TRBD1 on 5 matching bases. This CDR3 has 17 amino acids. The germline CDR1 and CDR2 sequences are SGHDN and FVKESK. Trimming cost V 2 bases and J 5 bases, with 21 bases left between them. The CDR3 DNA reads TGTGCCAGCAGCCAACTCGGTGGGGGGTATCGTCAGACTGAAGCTTTCTTT. Translating gives CASSQLGGGYRQTEAFF. The whole variable domain, filled in from reference TRBV14 and TRBJ1-1, reads EAGVTQFPSHSVIEKGQTVTLRCDPISGHDNLYWYRRVMGKEIKFLLHFVKESKQDESGMPNNRFLAERTGGTYSTLKVQPAELEDSGVYFCASSQLGGGYRQTEAFFGQGTRLTVV.

This clonotype has only a few counts. This chain uses TRBV23-1 with TRBJ2-1; 9 bases agree with TRBD1. TRBV23-1 is an ORF; its function is uncertain. The CDR3 has 16 residues. With V trimmed by 7 bases and J by 0 bases, 7 bases remained unmatched. The CDR3 sequence: CASMRDREGSYNEQFF. The DNA for the CDR3 is TGCGCCAGCATGAGGGACAGGGAGGGCTCCTACAATGAGCAGTTCTTC.

There are many counts of this clonotype. This chain uses TRBV29-1 with TRBJ1-2, with D unclear. CDR1 SQVTM and CDR2 ANQGSEA come from the germline V gene. CDR3 length: 13 residues. Trimming removed 7 bases at V and 0 bases at J, with 12 bases between. The CDR3 bases are TGCAGCGCCGTGCCGGGTCCTAACTATGGCTACACCTTC. Residues: CSAVPGPNYGYTF.

This clonotype was detected a few times. This chain connects TRBV9 to TRBJ2-7; 10 bases line up with TRBD1. The CDR3 is 14 amino acids. Per the germline V gene, CDR1 is SGDLS and CDR2 is YYNGEE. The J segment lost 3 bases and the V segment lost 3 bases, leaving 3 bases of the junction unmatched. The CDR3 region has the DNA TGTGCCAGCAGCGCCGGGACAGGGGTCTACGAGCAGTACGTC. This encodes CASSAGTGVYEQYV.

The rearrangement links TRBV5-1 to TRBJ2-7; 8 nucleotides align to TRBD1. This CDR3 contains 14 residues. Germline CDR1 and CDR2: SGHRS and YFSETQ. Unmatched junction bases numbered 4, after V lost 0 bases and J lost 5 bases. The CDR3 nucleotides read TGCGCCAGCAGCTTGGGCCAGGGGGCCCACGAGCAGTACTTC. Amino acids: CASSLGQGAHEQYF.

This clonotype occurred many times. The rearrangement links TRBV7-2 to TRBJ2-7; no clear D gene. CDR3 length equals 11 residues. The germline V gene has CDR1 SGHTA and CDR2 FQGNSA. Between the trimmed V and J ends, which lost 6 bases and 4 bases, there was a span of 7 bases. CDR3 bases: TGTGCCAGCAGAGTTGGTTACGAGCAGTACTTC. Its translation is CASRVGYEQYF.

This clonotype has a count of ten or more. V usage is TRBV12-3 or TRBV12-4 and J usage is TRBJ2-3, with 11 positions matching TRBD2. The CDR3 covers 17 residues. The V and J ends lost 3 bases and 6 bases, in that order; junction bases with no gene match: 11. CDR3 bases: TGTGCCAGCAGTTTTATTCCGGGACTAGCGGTTCGGGATACGCAGTATTTT. Residues: CASSFIPGLAVRDTQYF.

The V gene is TRBV30, the J gene TRBJ1-1; a weak D match, TRBD1 (6 bases). The V and J ends lost 8 bases and 7 bases respectively, with 14 bases between them. CDR3 length equals 11 residues. CDR1 and CDR2 from the germline V gene are GTSNPN and SVGIG (reference sequence). Here the CDR3 reads CALKRQVEAFF. The DNA of the CDR3 is TGTGCCCTGAAAAGACAGGTTGAAGCTTTCTTT.